This T cell receptor (beta chain) was obtained from a study of cytomegalovirus exposure and HLA in healthy donors. Study findings and constraints: What was likely a sequencing artifact was a cluster of highly shared sequence variants. Common viral pathogens were later found to be apparently linked to several of the most significant clusters. In a later analysis, specific HLA alleles were associated with 16,000 or so TCR beta sequences at a 0.05 false discovery rate.

A remark on this clone: Its target is unknown.

The CDR3 extends over 16 amino acids. The germline V gene has CDR1 SGHDT and CDR2 YYEEEE. The V and J ends lost 0 bases and 0 bases respectively, with 11 bases between them. In the PCR, 60 Vbeta and 13 Jbeta primers were used. Assay: immunoSEQ multiplex PCR; the TCRdb copy retains only in-frame clones and omits some. The sample consists of 100,000 to 150,000 clones, about 80% of them appearing once. Sequencing used PBMCs. V usage is TRBV5-6 and J usage is TRBJ2-3; possibly TRBD2 for D (5 bases). This sequence was found in a man in his forties in good health and CMV-seronegative. The CDR3 nucleotides are TGTGCCAGCAGCTTGGCTACTCGCGGGAGCACAGATACGCAGTATTTT. Protein product: CASSLATRGSTDTQYF.